What follows is one T cell receptor (beta chain) and its context. What it binds is not known. Investigators merged groups given second doses at roughly 4 or roughly 12 weeks. The assay was immunoSEQ multiplex PCR, and TCRdb's table has in-frame clones only and misses some. This table has about 120,000 clones, about 92% appearing once. The CDR3 loop spans 15 amino acids. V lost 0 bases and J 6 bases, leaving 14 bases between the germline ends. Germline assignment: CDR1 SGHNT and CDR2 YYREEE (reference sequence). The data stem from a study of T cell responses to AZD1222 COVID-19 vaccine. Study-level points and caveats: There were mostly white British donors and more females than males, and clonal diversity was possibly underestimated. Increased Spike-specific TCR breadth and depth were observed after two AZD1222 doses. Vaccine-associated CD4 TCRs spanned spike, dominant at 160-218 and 743-854.

This receptor was obtained from an adult who received the AZD1222 COVID-19 vaccine. J is TRBJ2-3 and V is TRBV5-4, with a weak D call TRBD2 (6 bases). The starting material was peripheral blood, obtained 28 days after the second AZD1222 dose. The CDR3 sequence is CASSLGGNHPDTQYF. The CDR3 DNA reads TGTGCCAGCAGCTTGGGCGGGAACCACCCGGATACGCAGTATTTT.